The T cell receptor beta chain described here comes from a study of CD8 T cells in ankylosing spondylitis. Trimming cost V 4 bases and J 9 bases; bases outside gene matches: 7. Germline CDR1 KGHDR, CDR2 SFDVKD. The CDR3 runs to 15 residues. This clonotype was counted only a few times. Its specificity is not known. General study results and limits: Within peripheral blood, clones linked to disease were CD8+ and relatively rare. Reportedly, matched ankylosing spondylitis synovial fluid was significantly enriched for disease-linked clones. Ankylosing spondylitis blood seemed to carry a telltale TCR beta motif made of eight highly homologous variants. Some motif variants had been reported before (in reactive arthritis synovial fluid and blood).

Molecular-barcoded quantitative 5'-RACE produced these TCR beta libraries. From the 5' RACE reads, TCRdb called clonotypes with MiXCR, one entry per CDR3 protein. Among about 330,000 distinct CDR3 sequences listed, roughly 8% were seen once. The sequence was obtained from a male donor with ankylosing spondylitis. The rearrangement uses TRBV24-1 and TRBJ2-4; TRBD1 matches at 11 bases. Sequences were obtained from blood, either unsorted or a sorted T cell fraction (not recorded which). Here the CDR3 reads CATSERTGGGGIQYF. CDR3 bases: TGTGCCACCAGTGAGCGGACAGGGGGCGGTGGCATTCAGTACTTC.